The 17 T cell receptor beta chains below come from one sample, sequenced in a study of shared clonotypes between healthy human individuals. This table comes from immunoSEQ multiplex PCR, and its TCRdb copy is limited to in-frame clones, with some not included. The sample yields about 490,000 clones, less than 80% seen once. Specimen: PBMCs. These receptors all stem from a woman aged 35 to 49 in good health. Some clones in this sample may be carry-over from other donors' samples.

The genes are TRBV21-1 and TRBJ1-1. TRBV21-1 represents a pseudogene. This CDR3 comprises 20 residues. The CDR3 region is CASSRRRGTPDPDMNTEAFF. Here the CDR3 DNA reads TGTGCCAGCAGCAGACGACGCGGGACTCCGGATCCCGACATGAACACTGAAGCTTTCTTT.

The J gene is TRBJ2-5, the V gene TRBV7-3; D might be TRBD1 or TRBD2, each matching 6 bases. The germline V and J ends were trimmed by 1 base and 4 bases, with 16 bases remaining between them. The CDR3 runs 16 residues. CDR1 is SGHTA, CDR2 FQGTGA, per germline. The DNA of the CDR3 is TGTGCCAGCAGCTTAAACGGGGGCGATTGGGGAGAGACCCAGTACTTC. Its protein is CASSLNGGDWGETQYF.

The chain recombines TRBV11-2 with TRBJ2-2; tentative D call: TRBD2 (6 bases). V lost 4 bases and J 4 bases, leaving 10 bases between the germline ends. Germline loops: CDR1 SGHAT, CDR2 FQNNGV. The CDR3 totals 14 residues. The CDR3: CASSSFGGTGELFF. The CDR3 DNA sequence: TGTGCCAGCAGCTCCTTCGGGGGCACCGGGGAGCTGTTTTTT.

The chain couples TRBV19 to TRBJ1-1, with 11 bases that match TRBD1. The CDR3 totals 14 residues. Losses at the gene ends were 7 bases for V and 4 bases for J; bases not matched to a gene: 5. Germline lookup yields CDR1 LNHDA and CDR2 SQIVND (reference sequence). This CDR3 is CASKRTGGPTEAFF. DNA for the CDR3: TGTGCCAGTAAAAGGACAGGGGGCCCCACTGAAGCTTTCTTT.

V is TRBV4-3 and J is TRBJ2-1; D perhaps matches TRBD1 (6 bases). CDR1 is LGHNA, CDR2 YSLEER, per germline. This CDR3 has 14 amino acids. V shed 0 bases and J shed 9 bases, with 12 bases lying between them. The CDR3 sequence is CASSQDWDKGEQFF. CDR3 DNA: TGCGCCAGCAGCCAAGATTGGGACAAAGGTGAGCAGTTCTTC.

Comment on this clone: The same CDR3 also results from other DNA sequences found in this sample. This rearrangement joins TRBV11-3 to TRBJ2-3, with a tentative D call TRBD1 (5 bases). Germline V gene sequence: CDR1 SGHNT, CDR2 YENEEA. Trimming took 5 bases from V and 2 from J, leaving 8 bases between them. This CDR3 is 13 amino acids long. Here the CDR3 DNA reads TGTGCCAGCAGCCTAGGGGCCACAGATACGCAGTATTTT. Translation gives CASSLGATDTQYF.

The CDR3 DNA is TGTGCCAGTAGTATTCCCCAGGAACTAAAACCTGGCACAGATACGCAGTATTTT. Its protein product is CASSIPQELKPGTDTQYF. The chain employs TRBV19 and TRBJ2-3, with D unclear. CDR1 LNHDA and CDR2 SQIVND come from the germline V gene (reference sequence). The CDR3 length is 18 residues. Trimming pared 3 bases from V and 1 base from J, leaving 20 bases between.

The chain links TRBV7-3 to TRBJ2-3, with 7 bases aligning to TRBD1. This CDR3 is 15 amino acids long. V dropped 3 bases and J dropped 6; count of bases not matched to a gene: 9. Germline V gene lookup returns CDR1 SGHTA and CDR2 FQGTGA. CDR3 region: CASSLTGLAGDTQYF. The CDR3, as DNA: TGTGCCAGCAGCTTGACAGGGCTAGCAGGCGATACGCAGTATTTT.

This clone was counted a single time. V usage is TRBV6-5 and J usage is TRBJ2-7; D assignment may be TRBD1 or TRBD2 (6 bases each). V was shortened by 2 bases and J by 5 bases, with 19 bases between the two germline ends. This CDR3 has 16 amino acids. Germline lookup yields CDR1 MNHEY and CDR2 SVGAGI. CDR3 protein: CASSYGGGTGSHEQYF. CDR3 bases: TGTGCCAGCAGTTACGGAGGGGGAACAGGGTCCCACGAGCAGTACTTC.

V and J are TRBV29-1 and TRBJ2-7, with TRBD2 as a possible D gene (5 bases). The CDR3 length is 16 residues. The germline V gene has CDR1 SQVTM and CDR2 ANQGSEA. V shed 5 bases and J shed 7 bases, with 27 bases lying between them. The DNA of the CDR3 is TGCAGCGTTAACCCTCACTTTCTTAGCGCCCCTCAAGAGCAGTACTTC. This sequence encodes CSVNPHFLSAPQEQYF.

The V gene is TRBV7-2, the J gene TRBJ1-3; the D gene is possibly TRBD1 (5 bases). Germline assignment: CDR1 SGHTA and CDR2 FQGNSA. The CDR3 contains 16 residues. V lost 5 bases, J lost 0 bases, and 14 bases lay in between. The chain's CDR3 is CASSPGRGYSGNTIYF. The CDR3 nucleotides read TGTGCCAGCAGCCCGGGGCGGGGTTACTCTGGAAACACCATATATTTT.

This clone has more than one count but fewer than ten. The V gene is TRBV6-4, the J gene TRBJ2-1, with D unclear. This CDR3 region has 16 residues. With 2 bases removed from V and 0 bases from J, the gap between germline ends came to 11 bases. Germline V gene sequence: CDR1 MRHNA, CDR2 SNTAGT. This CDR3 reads CASSDEAASSYNEQFF. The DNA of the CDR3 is TGTGCCAGCAGTGACGAAGCTGCGAGCTCCTACAATGAGCAGTTCTTC.

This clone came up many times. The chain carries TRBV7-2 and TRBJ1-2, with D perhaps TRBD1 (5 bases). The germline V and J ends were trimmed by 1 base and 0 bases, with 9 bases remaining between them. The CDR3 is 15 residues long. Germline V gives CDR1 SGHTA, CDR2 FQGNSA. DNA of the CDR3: TGTGCCAGCAGCTTAGACGGGGCAACTAACTATGGCTACACCTTC. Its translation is CASSLDGATNYGYTF.

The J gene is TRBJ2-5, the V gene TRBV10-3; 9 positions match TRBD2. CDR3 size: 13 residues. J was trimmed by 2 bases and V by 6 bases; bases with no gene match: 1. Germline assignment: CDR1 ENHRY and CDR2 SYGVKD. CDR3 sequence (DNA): TGTGCCATCAGGACTAGCGGACAAGAGACCCAGTACTTC. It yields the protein CAIRTSGQETQYF.

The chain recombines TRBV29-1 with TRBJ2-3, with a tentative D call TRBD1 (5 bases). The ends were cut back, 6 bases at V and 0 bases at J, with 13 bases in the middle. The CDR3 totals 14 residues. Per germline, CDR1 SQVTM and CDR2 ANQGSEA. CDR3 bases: TGCAGCGTAAGCTGGCAGGGAAGCACAGATACGCAGTATTTT. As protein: CSVSWQGSTDTQYF.

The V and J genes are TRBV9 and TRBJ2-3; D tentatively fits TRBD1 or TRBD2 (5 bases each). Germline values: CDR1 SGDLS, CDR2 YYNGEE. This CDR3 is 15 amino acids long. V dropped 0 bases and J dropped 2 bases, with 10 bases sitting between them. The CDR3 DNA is TGTGCCAGCAGCGTAGGGGACGGTTACACAGATACGCAGTATTTT. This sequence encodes CASSVGDGYTDTQYF.

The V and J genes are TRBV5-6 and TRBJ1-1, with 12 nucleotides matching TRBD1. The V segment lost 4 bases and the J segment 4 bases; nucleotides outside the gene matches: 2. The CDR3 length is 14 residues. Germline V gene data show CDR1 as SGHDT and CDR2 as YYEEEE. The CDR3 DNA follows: TGTGCCAGCAGCATGGGACAGGGGGCCACTGAAGCTTTCTTT. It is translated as CASSMGQGATEAFF.